This T cell receptor beta chain was captured by sequencing in a study of vaccination and CD4 T cells after COVID-19. Across the study: Each control culture was treated with a CEFX pool, an HIV-1 Nef pool, or no peptide.

Sequence data for DNA of cultured CD4+ T cells were generated by the Oncomine TCR Beta short-read assay. TCRdb reprocessed the PCR reads with MiXCR, giving one entry per CDR3 protein. The top ten clones hold about 19% of a sample with about 5,500 distinct CDR3 sequences, 71% of them seen once. With respect to this clonotype: Antigen specificity is unknown.

CDR3 length equals 16 residues. CDR1 is MNHEY, CDR2 SVGEGT, per germline. V gave up 0 bases and J gave up 0 bases, with 11 bases separating them. Treatment denoted: roughly 10-day PBMC culture with coronavirus spike peptide pools or control peptides (ViraFEST assay). This receptor was obtained from a human donor who had recovered from COVID-19. This sequence joins TRBV6-2 or TRBV6-3 and TRBJ1-2; D gene uncertain. Sequencing was done on a sample of CD4+ T cells from blood, cultured in vitro. The CDR3 DNA is TGTGCCAGCAGTTACTCGACGGCAGGAGCTAACTATGGCTACACCTTC. Translated, it gives CASSYSTAGANYGYTF.